This TCR beta chain was identified in a study of T cell repertoires in cytomegalovirus infection. Study information: Indicated by public TCR beta signatures were CMV infection and matching HLA type. Study-wide results and caveats: Cumulative public TCR beta family frequency identified carriers of CMV plus the relevant HLA. The ex vivo response was dominated by HLA-C-restricted CMV-specific TCR beta clonotypes.

This clonotype turned up a few times. As yet, its antigen is unknown. The germline V gene has CDR1 SGHTA and CDR2 FQGNSA. The CDR3 covers 15 residues. V was trimmed by 1 base and J by 3 bases, leaving 12 bases between them. Via MiXCR, TCRdb re-called the reads, giving one row per CDR3 protein. The sample holds around 530,000 distinct CDR3 sequences, around 27% seen once. The J gene is TRBJ1-1, the V gene TRBV7-2; perhaps TRBD1 as D (6 bases). Sequencing was performed on PBMCs. This receptor was obtained from a human donor in good health (CMV status not recorded). Some clones in this sample may be carry-over from other donors' samples. The CDR3 loop is CASSLVGGDYTEAFF. DNA for the CDR3: TGTGCCAGCAGCTTAGTTGGGGGCGACTACACTGAAGCTTTCTTT.